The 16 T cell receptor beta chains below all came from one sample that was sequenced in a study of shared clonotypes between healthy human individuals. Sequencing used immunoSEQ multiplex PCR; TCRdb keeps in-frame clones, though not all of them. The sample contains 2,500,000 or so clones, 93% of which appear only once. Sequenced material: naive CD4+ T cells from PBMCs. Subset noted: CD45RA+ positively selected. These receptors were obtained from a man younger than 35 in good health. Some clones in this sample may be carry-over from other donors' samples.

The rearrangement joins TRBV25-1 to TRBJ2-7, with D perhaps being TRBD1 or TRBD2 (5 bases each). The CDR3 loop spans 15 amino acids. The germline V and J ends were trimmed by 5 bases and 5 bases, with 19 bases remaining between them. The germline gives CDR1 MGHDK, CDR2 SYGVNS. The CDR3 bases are TGTGCCAGCAGTTCATTTCGGGACCCTTCCCACGAGCAGTACTTC. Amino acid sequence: CASSSFRDPSHEQYF.

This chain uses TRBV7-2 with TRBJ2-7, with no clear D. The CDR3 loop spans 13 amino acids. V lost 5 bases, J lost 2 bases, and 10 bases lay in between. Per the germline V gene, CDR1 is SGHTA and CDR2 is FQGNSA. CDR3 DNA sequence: TGTGCCAGCAGCCCGCGGCGGCCCTACGAGCAGTACTTC. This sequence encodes CASSPRRPYEQYF.

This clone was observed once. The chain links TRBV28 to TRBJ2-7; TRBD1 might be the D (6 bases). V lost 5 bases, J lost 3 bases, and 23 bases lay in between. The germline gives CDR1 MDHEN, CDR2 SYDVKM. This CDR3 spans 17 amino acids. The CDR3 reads CASSPLGLTGGGYEQYF. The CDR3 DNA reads TGTGCCAGCAGTCCGCTGGGTTTGACAGGAGGAGGCTACGAGCAGTACTTC.

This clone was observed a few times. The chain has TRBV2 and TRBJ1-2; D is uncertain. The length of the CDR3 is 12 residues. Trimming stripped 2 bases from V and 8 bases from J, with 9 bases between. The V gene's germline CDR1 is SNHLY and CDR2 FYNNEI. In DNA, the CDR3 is TGTGCCAGCAGTGAACAGTACCCCGGCTACACCTTC. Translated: CASSEQYPGYTF.

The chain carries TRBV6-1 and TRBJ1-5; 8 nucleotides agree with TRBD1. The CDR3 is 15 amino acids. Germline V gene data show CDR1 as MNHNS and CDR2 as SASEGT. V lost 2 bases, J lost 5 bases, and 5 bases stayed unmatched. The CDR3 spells CASSEYGQGHQPQHF. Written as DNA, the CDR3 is TGTGCCAGCAGTGAATACGGACAGGGCCATCAGCCCCAGCATTTT.

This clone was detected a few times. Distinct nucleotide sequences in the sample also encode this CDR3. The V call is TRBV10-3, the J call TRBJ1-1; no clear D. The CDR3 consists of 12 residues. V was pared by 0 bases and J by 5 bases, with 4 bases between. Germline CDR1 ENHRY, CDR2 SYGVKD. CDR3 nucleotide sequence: TGTGCCATCAGTGAGTCTGGTACTGAAGCTTTCTTT. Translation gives CAISESGTEAFF.

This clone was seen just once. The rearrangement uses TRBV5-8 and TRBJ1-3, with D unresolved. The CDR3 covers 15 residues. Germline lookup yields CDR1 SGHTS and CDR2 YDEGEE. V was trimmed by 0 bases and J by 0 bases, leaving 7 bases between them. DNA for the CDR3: TGTGCCAGCAGCTTGGGGGCAGGCTCTGGAAACACCATATATTTT. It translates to CASSLGAGSGNTIYF. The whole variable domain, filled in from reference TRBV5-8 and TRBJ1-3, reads EAGVTQSPTHLIKTRGQQATLRCSPISGHTSVYWYQQALGLGLQFLLWYDEGEERNRGNFPPRFSGRQFPNYSSELNVNALELEDSALYLCASSLGAGSGNTIYFGEGSWLTVV.

CDR3 nucleotides: TGTGCCAGTACCGAGGGACAGGGAGCCCGGGTCAGCAATCAGCCCCAGCATTTT. As protein: CASTEGQGARVSNQPQHF. The V gene is TRBV19, the J gene TRBJ1-5; 9 nucleotides line up with TRBD1. CDR3 size: 18 residues. CDR1 and CDR2 (germline): LNHDA, SQIVND (reference sequence). The V and J ends lost 7 bases and 1 base, in that order; junction bases with no gene match: 14. The full variable domain, with the rest looked up from reference TRBV19 and TRBJ1-5, is DGGITQSPKYLFRKEGQNVTLSCEQNLNHDAMYWYRQDPGQGLRLIYYSQIVNDFQKGDIAEGYSVSREKKESFPLTVTSAQKNPTAFYLCASTEGQGARVSNQPQHFGDGTRLSIL.

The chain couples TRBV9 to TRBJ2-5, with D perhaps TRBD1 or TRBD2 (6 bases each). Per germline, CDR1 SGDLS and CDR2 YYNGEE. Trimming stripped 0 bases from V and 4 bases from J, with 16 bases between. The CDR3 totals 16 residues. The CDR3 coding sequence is TGTGCCAGCAGCGTAGTGGGGGGCGTTTGGGGAGAGACCCAGTACTTC. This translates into CASSVVGGVWGETQYF.

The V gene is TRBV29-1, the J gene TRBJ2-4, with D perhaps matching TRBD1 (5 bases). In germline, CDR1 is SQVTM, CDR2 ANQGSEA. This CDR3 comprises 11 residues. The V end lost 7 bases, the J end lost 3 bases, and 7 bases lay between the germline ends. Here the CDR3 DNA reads TGCAGCGCCGACAGCAAAAACATTCAGTACTTC. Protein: CSADSKNIQYF.

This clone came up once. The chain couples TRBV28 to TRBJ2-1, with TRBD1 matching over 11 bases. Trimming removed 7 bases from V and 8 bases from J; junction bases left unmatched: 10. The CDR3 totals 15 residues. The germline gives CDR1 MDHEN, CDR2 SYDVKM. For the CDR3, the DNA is TGTGCCAGCACCACACTGGGACAGGGGGTATATGAGCAGTTCTTC. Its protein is CASTTLGQGVYEQFF.

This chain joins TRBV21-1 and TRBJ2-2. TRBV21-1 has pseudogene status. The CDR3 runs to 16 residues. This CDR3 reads CASSLDGPGPWGELFF. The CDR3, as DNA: TGTGCCAGCAGCCTCGATGGGCCCGGACCTTGGGGGGAGCTGTTTTTT.

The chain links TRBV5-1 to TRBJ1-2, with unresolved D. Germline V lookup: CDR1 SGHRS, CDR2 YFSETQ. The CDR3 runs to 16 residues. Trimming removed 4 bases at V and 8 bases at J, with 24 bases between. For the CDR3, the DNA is TGCGCCAGCAGCCACGCTCCCGGGCCTCAAGGCGAGGGCTACACCTTC. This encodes CASSHAPGPQGEGYTF.

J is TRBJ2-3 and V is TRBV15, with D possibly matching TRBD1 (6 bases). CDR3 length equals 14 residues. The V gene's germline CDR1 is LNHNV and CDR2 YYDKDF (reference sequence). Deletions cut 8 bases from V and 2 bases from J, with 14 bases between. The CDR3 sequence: CATRNHRATDTQYF. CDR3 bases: TGTGCCACCCGGAACCACAGGGCCACAGATACGCAGTATTTT.

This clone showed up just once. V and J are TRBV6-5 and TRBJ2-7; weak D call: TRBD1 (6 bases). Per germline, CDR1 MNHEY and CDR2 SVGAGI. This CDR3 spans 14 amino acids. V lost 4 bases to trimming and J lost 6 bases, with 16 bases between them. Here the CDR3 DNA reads TGTGCCAGCAGTTTGGAACAGGGTTTTTTCGAGCAGTACTTC. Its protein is CASSLEQGFFEQYF.

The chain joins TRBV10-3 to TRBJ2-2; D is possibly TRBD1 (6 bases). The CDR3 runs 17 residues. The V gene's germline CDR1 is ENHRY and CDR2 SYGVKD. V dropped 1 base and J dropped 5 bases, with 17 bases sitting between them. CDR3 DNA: TGTGCCATCAGTGAGTGGGCAGGGGTGAGGAGGACCGGGGAGCTGTTTTTT. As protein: CAISEWAGVRRTGELFF.